This T cell receptor beta chain was documented in a study of blood T cell repertoires in COVID-19. Only in-frame clones appear in the TCRdb table, and some are missing; sequencing was by immunoSEQ multiplex PCR. This table has some 230,000 clones, more than 80% appearing once. V lost 9 bases to trimming and J lost 1 base; unmatched junction nucleotides: 3. The germline gives CDR1 SGHAT, CDR2 FQNNGV. The CDR3 has 13 residues. The V gene is TRBV11-2, the J gene TRBJ1-2, with 9 bases identical to TRBD1. Material for sequencing was PBMCs or T cells enriched from blood (not recorded which). The TCR was taken from a woman aged 18-29 years in a cohort exposed to, infected with or recovered from COVID-19 (not recorded which). In DNA, the CDR3 is TGTGCCAGTGGGACAGGGCTTAACTATGGCTACACCTTC. It codes for CASGTGLNYGYTF.